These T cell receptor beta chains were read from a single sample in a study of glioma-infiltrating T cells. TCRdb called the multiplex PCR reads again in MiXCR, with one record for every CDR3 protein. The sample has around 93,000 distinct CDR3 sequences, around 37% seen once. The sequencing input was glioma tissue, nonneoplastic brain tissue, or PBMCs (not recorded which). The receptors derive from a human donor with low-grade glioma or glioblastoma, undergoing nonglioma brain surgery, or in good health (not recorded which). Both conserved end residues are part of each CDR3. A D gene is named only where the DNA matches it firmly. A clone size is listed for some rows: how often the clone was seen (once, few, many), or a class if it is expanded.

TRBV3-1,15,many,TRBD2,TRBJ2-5,CASSQVGTTKSTQYF,TGTGCCAGCAGCCAAGTCGGGACTACTAAGAGTACCCAGTACTTC
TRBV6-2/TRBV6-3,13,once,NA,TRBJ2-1,CACSVEVTTEQFF,TGTGCCTGCAGCGTAGAAGTCACCACTGAGCAGTTCTTC
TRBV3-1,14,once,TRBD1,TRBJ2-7,CARSFGTAKYEQYF,TGTGCCCGCAGCTTCGGGACAGCGAAATACGAGCAGTACTTC
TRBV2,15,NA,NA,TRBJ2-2,CASGVQGRDTGELFF,TGTGCCAGCGGGGTACAGGGACGAGACACCGGGGAGCTGTTTTTT
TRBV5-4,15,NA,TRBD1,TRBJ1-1,CASGSSTGGGTEAFF,TGTGCCAGCGGCTCGTCGACAGGGGGAGGGACTGAAGCTTTCTTT
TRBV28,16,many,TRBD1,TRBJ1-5,CASRKGPGQVNQPQHF,TGTGCCAGCAGAAAAGGACCCGGACAGGTCAATCAGCCCCAGCATTTT
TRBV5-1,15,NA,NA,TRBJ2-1,CASSLDRGGYNEQFF,TGCGCCAGCAGCTTGGACAGGGGAGGGTACAATGAGCAGTTCTTC
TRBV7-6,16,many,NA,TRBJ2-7,CASSHNPGSQVVGQYF,TGTGCCAGCAGCCACAACCCCGGGTCCCAGGTAGTCGGGCAGTACTTC
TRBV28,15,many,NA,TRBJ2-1,CASSPFAAAYNEQFF,TGTGCCAGCAGCCCTTTCGCGGCTGCCTACAATGAGCAGTTCTTC
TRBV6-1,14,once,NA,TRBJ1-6,CASSESRKNSPLQF,TGTGCCAGCAGTGAATCTAGGAAGAATTCACCACTACAATTT
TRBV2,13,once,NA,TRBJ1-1,CASSRVLNTEAFF,TGTGCCAGCAGCCGGGTTCTGAACACTGAAGCTTTCTTT
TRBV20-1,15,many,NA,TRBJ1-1,CSARDVPGPNTEAFF,TGCAGTGCTAGAGATGTTCCAGGACCGAACACTGAAGCTTTCTTT
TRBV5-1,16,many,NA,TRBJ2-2,CASSPASTSNTGELFF,TGCGCCAGCAGCCCGGCTTCGACCTCGAACACCGGGGAGCTGTTTTTT
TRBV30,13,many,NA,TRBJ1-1,CAWSLVMNTEAFF,TGTGCCTGGAGTCTAGTTATGAACACTGAAGCTTTCTTT
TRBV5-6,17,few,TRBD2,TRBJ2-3,CASSLRGTSGNTDTQYF,TGTGCCAGCAGCCTCAGGGGGACTAGCGGAAACACAGATACGCAGTATTTT
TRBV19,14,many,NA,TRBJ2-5,CASSSTGPVETQYF,TGTGCCAGTAGTTCAACCGGGCCTGTGGAGACCCAGTACTTC
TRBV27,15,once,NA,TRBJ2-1,CVGSFDRGGYNEKFF,TGTGTCGGCAGTTTCGACAGGGGAGGGTACAATGAGAAGTTCTTC
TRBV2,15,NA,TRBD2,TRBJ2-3,CASSGTSGHTDTQYF,TGTGCCAGCAGTGGAACTAGCGGTCACACAGATACGCAGTATTTT
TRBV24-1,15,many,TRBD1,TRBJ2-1,CATSESPTGYNEQFF,TGTGCCACCAGTGAATCTCCGACAGGGTACAATGAGCAGTTCTTC
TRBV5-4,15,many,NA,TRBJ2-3,CASSLSGAGVDTQYF,TGTGCCAGCAGCTTGTCGGGGGCCGGAGTAGATACGCAGTATTTT
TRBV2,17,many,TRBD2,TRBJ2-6,CASTLSGGVGGANVLTF,TGTGCCAGCACCCTGAGCGGGGGGGTAGGTGGGGCCAACGTCCTGACTTTC
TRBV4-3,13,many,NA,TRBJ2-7,CASSQPGVDEQYF,TGCGCCAGCAGCCAACCAGGCGTTGATGAGCAGTACTTC
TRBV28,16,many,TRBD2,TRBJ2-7,CASSSPRTSGSLAQYF,TGTGCCAGCAGTTCCCCACGGACTAGCGGGAGCTTGGCGCAGTACTTC
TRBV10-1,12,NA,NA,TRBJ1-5,CASSESNQHQRF,TGCGCCAGCAGTGAGTCCAATCAGCACCAGCGTTTT
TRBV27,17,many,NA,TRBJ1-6,CASSPDRRSSYNSPLHF,TGTGCCAGCAGTCCCGACAGGCGGAGCTCCTATAATTCACCCCTCCACTTT
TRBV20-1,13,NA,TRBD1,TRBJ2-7,CSTRRTGRYEQYF,TGCAGTACCAGACGGACAGGTAGGTACGAGCAGTACTTC
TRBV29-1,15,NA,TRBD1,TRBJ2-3,CSVGDRDPRADTQYF,TGCAGCGTTGGGGACAGGGACCCGCGGGCAGATACGCAGTATTTT
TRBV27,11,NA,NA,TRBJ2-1,CASSFVDEQFF,TGTGCCAGCAGTTTTGTTGATGAGCAGTTCTTC
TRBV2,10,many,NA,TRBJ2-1,CASTYNEQFF,TGTGCCAGCACCTACAATGAGCAGTTCTTC
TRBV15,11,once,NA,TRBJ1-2,CDTSSHYGYAF,TGTGACACCAGCAGTCACTATGGCTACGCCTTC
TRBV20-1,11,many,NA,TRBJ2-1,CSARQNREQFF,TGCAGTGCTAGACAGAACCGGGAGCAGTTCTTC
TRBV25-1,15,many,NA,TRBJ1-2,CATSGPELASYGYTF,TGTGCCACATCTGGGCCGGAGTTGGCCTCCTATGGCTACACCTTC
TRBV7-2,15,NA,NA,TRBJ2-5,CASSLQGTRAETQYF,TGTGCCAGCAGCTTGCAGGGAACCCGGGCGGAGACCCAGTACTTC
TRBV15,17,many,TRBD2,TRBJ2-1,CATSSGLAGVIRNEQFF,TGTGCCACCAGCAGCGGACTAGCGGGAGTTATACGTAATGAGCAGTTCTTC
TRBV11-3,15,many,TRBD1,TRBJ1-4,CASSSQTGANEKLFF,TGTGCCAGCAGCTCCCAGACAGGGGCTAATGAAAAACTGTTTTTT
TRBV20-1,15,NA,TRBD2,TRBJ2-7,CSARDTSGGTKEQYF,TGCAGTGCTAGAGATACTAGCGGGGGGACCAAAGAGCAGTACTTC